The following is a TCR beta chain sequence with its context. The entry originates in a study of blood T cell repertoires in COVID-19. Study summary: Italy, Spain and the United States were the sources of the convalescent and acute COVID-19 samples. T cells, B-cell-depleted T cells, or PBMCs supplied cDNA or gDNA.

In the original processing: Counts of nucleated cells, estimated from reference gene primer amplification, were obtained. Using immunoSEQ multiplex PCR, the repertoire was profiled, and TCRdb retains in-frame clones only, with some absent. The V and J calls and clone size are taken from that table; D and trimming were inferred from the DNA. The sample has tens of thousands of clones, 85% to 90% seen once. This receptor was taken from a human donor in a cohort sampled during active COVID-19. Sequenced: peripheral blood.

The CDR3 sequence is CATSAGDFTEAFF. The CDR3 DNA sequence: TGTGCCACCAGTGCCGGGGACTTCACTGAAGCTTTCTTT. The V gene is TRBV24-1, the J gene TRBJ1-1; D might be TRBD1 (5 bases). Trimming took 5 bases from V and 4 from J, leaving 10 bases between them. From germline, CDR1 is KGHDR and CDR2 SFDVKD. The CDR3 extends over 13 amino acids.